Each of the 6 T cell receptor beta chains below was sequenced from the same sample in a study of blood T cell repertoires in COVID-19 (dated by TCRdb to about 2020). Library generation was performed with the immunoSEQ multiplex PCR assay. The table was pulled from immuneACCESS by TCRdb, which kept in-frame rearrangements only. Such tables lose some clones; where checked, under half of the loss comes from unresolved V genes, and the rest has no known cause. The sample records about 150,000 clones, nearly 80% of which are singletons. Of the sample, roughly 1.7% is held by the ten largest clones. The sequenced sample consisted of peripheral blood. Source of these receptors: a man older than 75 with acute or convalescent COVID-19.

The chain joins TRBV19 to TRBJ2-7; D might be TRBD1 (6 bases). V shed 2 bases and J shed 2 bases, with 7 bases lying between them. The CDR3 is 13 residues long. Germline CDR1 LNHDA, CDR2 SQIVND (reference sequence). The CDR3 loop is CASSIQGTYEQYF. CDR3 DNA sequence: TGTGCCAGTAGTATACAGGGGACCTACGAGCAGTACTTC.

In nucleotides, the CDR3 is TGTGCCAGCAGTTACTTACTTGGAGGGTTACACACCTTC. It encodes CASSYLLGGLHTF. The chain couples TRBV6-5 to TRBJ1-2; D gene uncertain. V was trimmed by 1 base and J by 12 bases, leaving 15 bases between them. The germline V gene has CDR1 MNHEY and CDR2 SVGAGI. The CDR3 spans 13 residues.

This chain uses TRBV6-5 with TRBJ1-4, with a possible D match to TRBD1 (6 bases). The V end lost 6 bases, the J end lost 8 bases, and 16 bases lay between the germline ends. The CDR3 is 14 amino acids. The germline V gene encodes CDR1 MNHEY and CDR2 SVGAGI. CDR3 protein: CASSPNRVGEKLFF. The CDR3 nucleotides are TGTGCCAGCAGCCCAAACAGGGTTGGGGAAAAACTGTTTTTT.

The CDR3, as DNA: TGTGCCAGCAGCATAGCGGCGAGCTCCTACAATGAGCAGTTCTTC. It codes for CASSIAASSYNEQFF. This chain links TRBV7-3 with TRBJ2-1, with D maybe TRBD2 (6 bases). This CDR3 has 15 amino acids. Trimming left V 5 bases short and J 0 bases short, with 11 bases between. Germline CDR1 SGHTA, CDR2 FQGTGA.

The gene calls are TRBV5-1 and TRBJ1-5, with D hard to call. V was trimmed by 0 bases and J by 2 bases, leaving 12 bases between them. This CDR3 is built from 16 residues. Germline CDR1 SGHRS, CDR2 YFSETQ. CDR3 bases: TGCGCCAGCAGCTTGGGGTCTCCGAGCGGCAATCAGCCCCAGCATTTT. Its protein is CASSLGSPSGNQPQHF. Based on the CDR3 plus reference TRBV5-1 and TRBJ1-5, the full variable domain is KAGVTQTPRYLIKTRGQQVTLSCSPISGHRSVSWYQQTPGQGLQFLFEYFSETQRNKGNFPGRFSGRQFSNSRSEMNVSTLELGDSALYLCASSLGSPSGNQPQHFGDGTRLSIL.

V usage is TRBV6-4 and J usage is TRBJ1-1, with 7 bases matching TRBD1. Germline CDR1 is MRHNA and CDR2 is SNTAGT. The CDR3 covers 14 residues. With 6 bases clipped from V and 4 bases from J, the junction kept 8 bases outside the gene matches. The CDR3 is CASRDTDRATEAFF. In nucleotides, the CDR3 is TGTGCCAGCAGAGACACTGACAGGGCCACTGAAGCTTTCTTT.